These 12 T cell receptor beta chains were all obtained from the same sample, sequenced in a study of blood T cell repertoires in COVID-19. Only in-frame clones appear in the TCRdb table, and some are missing; sequencing was by immunoSEQ multiplex PCR. The sample has some 200,000 clones, about 91% seen once. Material for sequencing was peripheral blood. These TCRs come from a man aged 25-45 years with acute or convalescent COVID-19.

The CDR3 DNA is TGCGCCAGCAGCTTGGAGACTAGCGTCAATGAGCAGTTCTTC. It specifies CASSLETSVNEQFF. The chain recombines TRBV5-1 with TRBJ2-1; 8 bases match TRBD2. Losses at the gene ends were 0 bases for V and 6 bases for J; bases not matched to a gene: 2. The germline CDR1 and CDR2 sequences are SGHRS and YFSETQ. CDR3 size: 14 residues.

V and J are TRBV21-1 and TRBJ2-3; the D call TRBD2 from the table was never checked on the DNA. TRBV21-1 is termed a pseudogene. The CDR3 covers 16 residues. CDR3 amino acids: CASSRVTGDSTDTQYF. DNA for the CDR3: TGTGCCAGCAGCAGGGTTACGGGGGACAGCACAGATACGCAGTATTTT.

The chain is built from TRBV5-1 and TRBJ2-1; no firm D call. Trimming took off 4 bases at V and 6 bases at J, with 17 bases between the two ends. The CDR3 length is 15 residues. Germline V CDR1 and CDR2: SGHRS, YFSETQ. The CDR3 here is CASSRGVIDGNEQFF. CDR3 sequence (DNA): TGCGCCAGCAGCCGAGGAGTTATAGATGGCAATGAGCAGTTCTTC.

This clone was counted a few times. The rearrangement joins TRBV9 to TRBJ1-5; TRBD1 is a possible D gene (5 bases). The length of the CDR3 is 15 residues. V gave up 0 bases and J gave up 3 bases, with 10 bases separating them. Per the germline V gene, CDR1 is SGDLS and CDR2 is YYNGEE. CDR3 nucleotide sequence: TGTGCCAGCAGCGTAGGGGCAGGGCACAATCAGCCCCAGCATTTT. Its protein product is CASSVGAGHNQPQHF. The full variable domain, its missing parts supplied by reference TRBV9 and TRBJ1-5, is DSGVTQTPKHLITATGQRVTLRCSPRSGDLSVYWYQQSLDQGLQFLIQYYNGEERAKGNILERFSAQQFPDLHSELNLSSLELGDSALYFCASSVGAGHNQPQHFGDGTRLSIL.

The chain joins TRBV28 to TRBJ1-6; 10 bases match TRBD1. This CDR3 is 19 amino acids long. J lost 0 bases, V lost 4 bases, and 9 bases had no gene match. From germline, CDR1 is MDHEN and CDR2 SYDVKM. Here the CDR3 reads CASSYPAGQGSSYNSPLHF. CDR3 DNA: TGTGCCAGCAGTTACCCCGCGGGACAGGGGAGCTCCTATAATTCACCCCTCCACTTT.

The rearrangement links TRBV5-5 to TRBJ2-3, with D unresolved. Germline-derived CDR1 and CDR2 are SGHKS and YYEKEE (reference sequence). The V gene lost 0 bases and the J gene lost 2 bases, with 7 bases spanning the gap. The CDR3 is 14 residues long. CDR3 in amino acids: CASSLGGYTDTQYF. Here the CDR3 DNA reads TGTGCCAGCAGCTTGGGAGGTTACACAGATACGCAGTATTTT.

This clone was counted a few times. CDR3 DNA sequence: TGTGCCAGCAGTTTTACAGGGGGATATGAGCAGTTCTTC. It codes for CASSFTGGYEQFF. J is TRBJ2-1 and V is TRBV12-3 or TRBV12-4; 8 positions agree with TRBD1. The CDR3 spans 13 residues. J was trimmed by 8 bases and V by 3 bases; bases with no gene match: 3.

The chain joins TRBV28 to TRBJ2-7; 7 bases align to TRBD1. J gave up 7 bases and V 3 bases, and 12 bases lay outside the gene matches. CDR3 length equals 15 residues. Germline V lookup: CDR1 MDHEN, CDR2 SYDVKM. CDR3 sequence reads: CASSFRLGDRVEQYF. The DNA of the CDR3 is TGTGCCAGCAGTTTCCGATTAGGCGACAGGGTTGAGCAGTACTTC. Looking up the rest from reference TRBV28 and TRBJ2-7 gives the full variable domain: DVKVTQSSRYLVKRTGEKVFLECVQDMDHENMFWYRQDPGLGLRLIYFSYDVKMKEKGDIPEGYSVSREKKERFSLILESASTNQTSMYLCASSFRLGDRVEQYFGPGTRLTVT.

The gene calls are TRBV3-1 (or the pseudogene TRBV3-2) and TRBJ1-6, with D possibly being TRBD1 (6 bases). The CDR3 has 16 residues. V shed 0 bases and J shed 14 bases, with 20 bases lying between them. CDR1 and CDR2 from the germline V gene are LGHDT and YNNKEL (reference sequence). CDR3 coding DNA: TGTGCCAGCAGCCAAGAGAGGTACAGGGTTCCCGGGACCCTCCACTTT. Its translation is CASSQERYRVPGTLHF.

The chain couples TRBV5-1 to TRBJ1-1; D is perhaps TRBD1 (6 bases). In germline, CDR1 is SGHRS, CDR2 YFSETQ. The CDR3 contains 15 residues. V was pared by 4 bases and J by 0 bases, with 13 bases between. The CDR3 DNA follows: TGCGCCAGCAGCCTTAGGGGGTCCATGAACACTGAAGCTTTCTTT. Its protein is CASSLRGSMNTEAFF. The complete variable domain, with remaining parts taken from reference TRBV5-1 and TRBJ1-1, reads KAGVTQTPRYLIKTRGQQVTLSCSPISGHRSVSWYQQTPGQGLQFLFEYFSETQRNKGNFPGRFSGRQFSNSRSEMNVSTLELGDSALYLCASSLRGSMNTEAFFGQGTRLTVV.

The rearrangement links TRBV4-1 to TRBJ2-1, with D perhaps matching TRBD2 (6 bases). CDR1 and CDR2 (germline): MGHRA, YSYEKL. Trimming removed 4 bases from V and 0 bases from J, with 19 bases in between. The CDR3 runs to 18 residues. The CDR3: CASSRGNQAGSSYNEQFF. The CDR3 coding sequence is TGCGCCAGCAGCCGTGGAAACCAGGCGGGGAGCTCCTACAATGAGCAGTTCTTC.

The chain combines TRBV20-1 with TRBJ1-1; D is unclear. Trimming removed 3 bases at V and 7 bases at J, with 21 bases between. The CDR3 loop spans 15 amino acids. From germline, CDR1 is DFQATT and CDR2 SNEGSKA (reference sequence). CDR3 in amino acids: CSASPEGIGRNEAFF. CDR3 nucleotide sequence: TGCAGTGCTAGTCCGGAAGGAATAGGGAGGAATGAAGCTTTCTTT.